A selection of T cell receptor beta chains follows, all from one sample in a study of CD8+CD57+ T cells in acquired aplastic anemia. Each CDR3 protein gets one entry after TCRdb re-called the reads with MiXCR. The sample has 200,000 to 250,000 distinct CDR3 sequences, around 49% seen once; the top ten hold roughly 21%. The specimen was sorted CD4+, CD8+, or CD8+CD57+ T cells (not recorded which) from PBMCs. These receptors all come from a human donor with aplastic anemia. Each CDR3 is given with its conserved first and last residue. The order of the fields is J gene, D gene, clone size, V gene, CDR3 DNA, CDR3 protein. The D gene is left open where the match is weak. The size field is filled for only some rows; it gives once, few, many or a size class.

TRBJ2-5 | . | many | TRBV9 | TGTGCCAGCAGCGTAGCGTTAAACCAAGAGACCCAGTACTTC | CASSVALNQETQYF
TRBJ2-7 | TRBD1 | . | TRBV6-9 | TGTGCCAGCAGTGGAGATACAGGGGTCTACGAGCAGTACTTC | CASSGDTGVYEQYF
TRBJ1-2 | . | many | TRBV29-1 | TGCAGCGTTGTCCAGGGAAACTATGGCTACACCTTC | CSVVQGNYGYTF
TRBJ2-3 | . | . | TRBV24-1 | TGTGCCACCAGTGTGGGGGAGTTGGGAACAGATACGCAGTATTTT | CATSVGELGTDTQYF
TRBJ1-2 | . | once | TRBV12-3/TRBV12-4 | TGTGCCGGCAGTGAAAAAGGATTTTTACGGAACACCTTC | CAGSEKGFLRNTF
TRBJ2-3 | TRBD2 | many | TRBV7-8 | TGTGCCAGCAGCCCGACTAGCGGGGGGGGCACAGATACGCAGTATTTT | CASSPTSGGGTDTQYF
TRBJ2-7 | TRBD1 | many | TRBV6-6 | TGTGCCAGCAGTTCCCGGGACAGGGGGGCCTACGAGCAGTACTTC | CASSSRDRGAYEQYF
TRBJ2-7 | TRBD1 | many | TRBV2 | TGTGCCAGCAGCGTCGGGACAGTAGGCGAGCAGTACTTC | CASSVGTVGEQYF
TRBJ1-1 | . | few | TRBV5-1 | TGCGCCAGCAGCTTGGACCCGGAGACCGCGAACACTGTAGCTTTCTTT | CASSLDPETANTVAFF
TRBJ1-3 | . | . | TRBV2 | TGTGCCAGCAGTGCTGGAAACACCATATATTTT | CASSAGNTIYF
TRBJ2-1 | TRBD2 | many | TRBV7-6 | TGTGCCAGCAGCTCCACCCTTCTAGCGGGGGGCGCGGGTGAGCAGTTCTTC | CASSSTLLAGGAGEQFF
TRBJ2-7 | TRBD1 | . | TRBV19 | TGTGCCAGTACCCCGGGACAGGGGGGCGTCGAGCAGTACTTC | CASTPGQGGVEQYF
TRBJ2-2 | TRBD1 | many | TRBV5-1 | TGCGCCAGCAGCTCCCATCCGGGACAGTCCGGGGAGCTGTTTTTT | CASSSHPGQSGELFF
TRBJ1-5 | . | few | TRBV6-6 | TGTGCCAGCAGTTACTCTCCAGGGAGGGACGAGCATTTT | CASSYSPGRDEHF
TRBJ1-3 | TRBD1 | . | TRBV19 | TGTGCCAGTAGTATAGAGGACAGGGGGAAGACCATATATTTT | CASSIEDRGKTIYF